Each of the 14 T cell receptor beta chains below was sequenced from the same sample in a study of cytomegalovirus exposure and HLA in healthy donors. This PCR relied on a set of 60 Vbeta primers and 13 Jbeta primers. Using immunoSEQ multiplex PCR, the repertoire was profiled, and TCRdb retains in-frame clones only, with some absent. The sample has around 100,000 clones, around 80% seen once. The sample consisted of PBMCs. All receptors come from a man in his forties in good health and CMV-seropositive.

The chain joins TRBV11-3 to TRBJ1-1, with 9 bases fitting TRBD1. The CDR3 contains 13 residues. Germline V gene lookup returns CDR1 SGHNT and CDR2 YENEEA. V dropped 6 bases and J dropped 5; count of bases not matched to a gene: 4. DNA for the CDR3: TGTGCCAGCAGTCGGGGGACAGGGACTGAAGCTTTCTTT. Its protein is CASSRGTGTEAFF.

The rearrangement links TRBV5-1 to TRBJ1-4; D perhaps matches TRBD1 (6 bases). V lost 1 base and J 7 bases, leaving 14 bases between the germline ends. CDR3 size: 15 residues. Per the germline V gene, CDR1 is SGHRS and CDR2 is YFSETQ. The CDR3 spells CASSLRGGSGEKLFF. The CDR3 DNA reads TGCGCCAGCAGCTTGAGGGGGGGCTCGGGTGAAAAACTGTTTTTT. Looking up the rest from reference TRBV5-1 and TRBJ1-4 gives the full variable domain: KAGVTQTPRYLIKTRGQQVTLSCSPISGHRSVSWYQQTPGQGLQFLFEYFSETQRNKGNFPGRFSGRQFSNSRSEMNVSTLELGDSALYLCASSLRGGSGEKLFFGSGTQLSVL.

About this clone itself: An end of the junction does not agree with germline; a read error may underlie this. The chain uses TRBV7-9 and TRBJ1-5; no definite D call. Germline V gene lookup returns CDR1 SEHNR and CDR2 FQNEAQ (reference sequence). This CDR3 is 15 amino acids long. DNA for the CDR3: TGTTCCAGCAGCTCCGCCCGGGAGGTCAATCAGCCCCAGCATTTT. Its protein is CSSSSAREVNQPQHF.

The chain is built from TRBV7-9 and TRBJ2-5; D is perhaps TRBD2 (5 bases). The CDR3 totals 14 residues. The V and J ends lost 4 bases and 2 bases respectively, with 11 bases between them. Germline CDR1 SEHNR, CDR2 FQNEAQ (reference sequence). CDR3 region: CASSSPGMQETQYF. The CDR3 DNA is TGTGCCAGCAGCTCTCCGGGGATGCAAGAGACCCAGTACTTC.

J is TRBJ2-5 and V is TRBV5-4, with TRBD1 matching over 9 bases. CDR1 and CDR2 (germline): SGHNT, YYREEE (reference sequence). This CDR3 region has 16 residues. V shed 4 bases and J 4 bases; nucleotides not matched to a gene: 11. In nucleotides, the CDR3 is TGTGCCAGCAGCCCCTCCGGGACAGGGAGGGGAGAGACCCAGTACTTC. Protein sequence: CASSPSGTGRGETQYF.

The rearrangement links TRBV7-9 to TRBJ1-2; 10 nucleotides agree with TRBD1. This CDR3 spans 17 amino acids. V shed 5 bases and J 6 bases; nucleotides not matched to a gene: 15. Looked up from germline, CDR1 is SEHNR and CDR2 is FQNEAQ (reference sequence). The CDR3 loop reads CASSPQLGQGLGNGYTF. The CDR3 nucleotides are TGTGCCAGCAGCCCCCAATTGGGACAGGGGCTGGGGAATGGCTACACCTTC.

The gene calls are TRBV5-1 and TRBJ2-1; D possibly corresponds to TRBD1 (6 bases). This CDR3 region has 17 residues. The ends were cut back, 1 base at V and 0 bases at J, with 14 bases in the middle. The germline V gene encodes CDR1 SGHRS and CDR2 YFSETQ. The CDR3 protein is CASSLWGRTSSYNEQFF. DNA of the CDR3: TGCGCCAGCAGCTTGTGGGGGCGAACCAGCTCCTACAATGAGCAGTTCTTC.

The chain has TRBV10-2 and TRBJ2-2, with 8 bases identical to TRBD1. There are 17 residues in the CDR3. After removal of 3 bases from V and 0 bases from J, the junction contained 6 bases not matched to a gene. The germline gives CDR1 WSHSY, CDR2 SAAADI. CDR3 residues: CASSDLGTGANTGELFF. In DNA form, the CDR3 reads TGCGCCAGCAGTGACCTGGGGACAGGCGCGAACACCGGGGAGCTGTTTTTT.

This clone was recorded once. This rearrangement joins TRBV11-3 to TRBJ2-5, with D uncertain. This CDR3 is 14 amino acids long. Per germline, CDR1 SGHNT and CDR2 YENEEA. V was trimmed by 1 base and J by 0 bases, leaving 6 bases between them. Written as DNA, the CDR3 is TGTGCCAGCAGCTTAGGGCAGGACCAAGAGACCCAGTACTTC. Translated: CASSLGQDQETQYF.

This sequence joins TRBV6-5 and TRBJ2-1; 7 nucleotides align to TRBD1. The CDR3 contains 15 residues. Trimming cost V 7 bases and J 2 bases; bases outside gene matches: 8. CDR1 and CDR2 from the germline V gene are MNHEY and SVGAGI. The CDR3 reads CASTPDRSPYNEQFF. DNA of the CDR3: TGTGCCAGCACTCCGGACAGGTCCCCCTACAATGAGCAGTTCTTC.

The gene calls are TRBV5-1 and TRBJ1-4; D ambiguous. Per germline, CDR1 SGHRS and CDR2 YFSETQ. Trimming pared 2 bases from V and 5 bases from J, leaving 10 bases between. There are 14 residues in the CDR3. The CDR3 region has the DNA TGCGCCAGCAGCTTTTCTCGGAGCAATGAAAAACTGTTTTTT. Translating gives CASSFSRSNEKLFF.

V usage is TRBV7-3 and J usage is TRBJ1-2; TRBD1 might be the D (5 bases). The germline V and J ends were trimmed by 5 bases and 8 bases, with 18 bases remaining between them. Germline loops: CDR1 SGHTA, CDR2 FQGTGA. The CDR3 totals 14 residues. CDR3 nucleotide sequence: TGTGCCAGCAGCCCCCGGGGGGGGTTGGAAGGCTACACCTTC. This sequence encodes CASSPRGGLEGYTF. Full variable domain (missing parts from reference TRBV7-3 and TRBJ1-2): GAGVSQTPSNKVTEKGKYVELRCDPISGHTALYWYRQSLGQGPEFLIYFQGTGAADDSGLPNDRFFAVRPEGSVSTLKIQRTERGDSAVYLCASSPRGGLEGYTFGSGTRLTVV.

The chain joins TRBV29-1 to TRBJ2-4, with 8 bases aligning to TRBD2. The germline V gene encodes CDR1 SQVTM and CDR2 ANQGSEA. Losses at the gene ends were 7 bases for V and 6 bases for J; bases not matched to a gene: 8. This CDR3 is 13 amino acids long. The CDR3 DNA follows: TGCAGCGCCGGCGCGGGAGGCCGAAACATTCAGTACTTC. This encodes CSAGAGGRNIQYF.

The CDR3 DNA sequence: TGTGCCAGCTCACCACAGGGACAGGGGCCGTCAAGTGGCACCTTC. It specifies CASSPQGQGPSSGTF. This chain joins TRBV18 and TRBJ1-2; 10 bases map to TRBD1. The CDR3 has 15 amino acids. CDR1 and CDR2 from the germline V gene are KGHSH and LQKENI. The V and J ends lost 1 base and 13 bases, in that order; junction bases with no gene match: 12.